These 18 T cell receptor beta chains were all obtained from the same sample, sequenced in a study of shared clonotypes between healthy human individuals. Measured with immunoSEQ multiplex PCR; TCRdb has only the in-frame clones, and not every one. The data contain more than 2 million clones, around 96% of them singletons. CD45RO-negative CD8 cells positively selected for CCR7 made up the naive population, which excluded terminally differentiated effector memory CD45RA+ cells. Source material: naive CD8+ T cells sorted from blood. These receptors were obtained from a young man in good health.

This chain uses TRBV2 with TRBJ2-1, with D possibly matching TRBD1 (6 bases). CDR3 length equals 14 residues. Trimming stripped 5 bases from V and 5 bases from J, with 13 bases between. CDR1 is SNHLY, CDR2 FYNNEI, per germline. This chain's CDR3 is CASSRTVPDNEQFF. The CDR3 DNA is TGTGCCAGCAGTAGGACAGTTCCCGACAATGAGCAGTTCTTC.

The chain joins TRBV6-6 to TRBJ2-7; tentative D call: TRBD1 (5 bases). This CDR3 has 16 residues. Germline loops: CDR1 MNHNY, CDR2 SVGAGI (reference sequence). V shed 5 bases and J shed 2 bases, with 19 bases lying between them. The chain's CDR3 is CASSQDSLGFPYEQYF. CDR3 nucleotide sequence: TGTGCCAGCAGTCAAGACAGTTTAGGTTTTCCCTACGAGCAGTACTTC.

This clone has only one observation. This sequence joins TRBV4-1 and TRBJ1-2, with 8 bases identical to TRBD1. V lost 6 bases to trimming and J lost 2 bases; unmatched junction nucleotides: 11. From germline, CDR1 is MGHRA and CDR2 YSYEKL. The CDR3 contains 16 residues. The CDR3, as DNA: TGCGCCAGCAGACAGAACTTCCAGGGGGCGAACTATGGCTACACCTTC. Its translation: CASRQNFQGANYGYTF.

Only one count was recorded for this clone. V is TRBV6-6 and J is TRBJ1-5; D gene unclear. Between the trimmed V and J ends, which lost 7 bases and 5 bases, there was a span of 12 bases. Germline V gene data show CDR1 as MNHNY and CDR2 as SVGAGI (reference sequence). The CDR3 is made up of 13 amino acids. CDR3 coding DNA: TGTGCCAGCACTGGACGGGAAGATCAGCCCCAGCATTTT. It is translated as CASTGREDQPQHF.

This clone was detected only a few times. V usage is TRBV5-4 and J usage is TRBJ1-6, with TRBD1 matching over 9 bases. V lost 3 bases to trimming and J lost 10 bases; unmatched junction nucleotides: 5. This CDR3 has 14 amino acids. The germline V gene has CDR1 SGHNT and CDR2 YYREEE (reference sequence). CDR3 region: CASSYRDRDSPLHF. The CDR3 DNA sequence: TGTGCCAGCAGCTACCGGGACAGGGACTCACCCCTCCACTTT.

The CDR3 loop reads CASGLTGTNEKLFF. The DNA for the CDR3 is TGTGCCAGCGGATTGACAGGAACTAATGAAAAACTGTTTTTT. The V gene is TRBV27, the J gene TRBJ1-4; D may be TRBD1 (6 bases). With 8 bases removed from V and 1 base from J, the gap between germline ends came to 11 bases. The CDR3 extends over 14 amino acids. Per the germline V gene, CDR1 is MNHEY and CDR2 is SMNVEV (reference sequence).

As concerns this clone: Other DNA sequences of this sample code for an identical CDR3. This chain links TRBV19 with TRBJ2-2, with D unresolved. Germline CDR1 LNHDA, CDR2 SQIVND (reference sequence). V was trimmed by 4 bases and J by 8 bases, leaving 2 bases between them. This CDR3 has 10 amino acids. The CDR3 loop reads CASSSGELFF. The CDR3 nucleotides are TGTGCCAGTAGTAGTGGGGAGCTGTTTTTT.

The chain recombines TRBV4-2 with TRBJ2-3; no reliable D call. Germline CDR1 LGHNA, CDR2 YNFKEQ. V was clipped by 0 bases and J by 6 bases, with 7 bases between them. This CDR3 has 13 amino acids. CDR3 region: CASSQDQRDTQYF. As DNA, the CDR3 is TGTGCCAGCAGCCAAGATCAGAGGGATACGCAGTATTTT.

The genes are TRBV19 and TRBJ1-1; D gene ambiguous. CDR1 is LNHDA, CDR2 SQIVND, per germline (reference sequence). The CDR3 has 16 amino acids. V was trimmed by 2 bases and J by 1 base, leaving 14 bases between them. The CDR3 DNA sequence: TGTGCCAGTAGTATATTCCCAGGACTCGGGAACACTGAAGCTTTCTTT. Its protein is CASSIFPGLGNTEAFF.

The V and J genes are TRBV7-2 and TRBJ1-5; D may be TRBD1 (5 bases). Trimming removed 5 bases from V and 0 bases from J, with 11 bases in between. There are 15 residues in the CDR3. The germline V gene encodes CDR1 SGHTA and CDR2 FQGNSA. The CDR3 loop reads CASSHGHDSNQPQHF. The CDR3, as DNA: TGTGCCAGCAGCCATGGACATGATAGCAATCAGCCCCAGCATTTT.

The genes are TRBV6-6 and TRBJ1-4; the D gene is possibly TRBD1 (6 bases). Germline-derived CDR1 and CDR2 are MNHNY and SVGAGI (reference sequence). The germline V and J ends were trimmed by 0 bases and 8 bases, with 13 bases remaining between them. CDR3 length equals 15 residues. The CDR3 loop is CASSYSKGGHEKLFF. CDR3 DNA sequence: TGTGCCAGCAGTTACTCGAAAGGGGGACACGAAAAACTGTTTTTT.

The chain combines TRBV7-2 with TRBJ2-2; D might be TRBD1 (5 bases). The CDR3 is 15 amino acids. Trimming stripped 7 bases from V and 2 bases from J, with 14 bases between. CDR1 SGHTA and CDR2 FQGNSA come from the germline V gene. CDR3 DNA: TGTGCCAGCACTATTCCAGGGATTAACACCGGGGAGCTGTTTTTT. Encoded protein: CASTIPGINTGELFF.

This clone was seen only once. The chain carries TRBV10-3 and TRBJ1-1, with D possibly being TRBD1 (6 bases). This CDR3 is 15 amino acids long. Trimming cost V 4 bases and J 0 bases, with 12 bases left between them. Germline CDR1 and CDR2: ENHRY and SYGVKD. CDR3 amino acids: CAISGRGGMNTEAFF. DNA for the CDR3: TGTGCCATCAGTGGAAGGGGGGGGATGAACACTGAAGCTTTCTTT.

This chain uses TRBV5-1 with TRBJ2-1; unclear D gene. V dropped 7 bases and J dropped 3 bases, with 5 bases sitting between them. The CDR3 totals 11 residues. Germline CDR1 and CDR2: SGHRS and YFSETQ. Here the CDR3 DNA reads TGCGCCAGCCGCGACTACAATGAGCAGTTCTTC. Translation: CASRDYNEQFF.

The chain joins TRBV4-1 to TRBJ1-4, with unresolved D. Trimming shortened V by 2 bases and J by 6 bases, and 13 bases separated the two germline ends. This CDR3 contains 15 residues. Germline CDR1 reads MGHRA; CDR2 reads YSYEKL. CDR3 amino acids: CASSQFFGDDEKLFF. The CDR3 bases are TGCGCCAGCAGCCAATTTTTTGGGGATGATGAAAAACTGTTTTTT.

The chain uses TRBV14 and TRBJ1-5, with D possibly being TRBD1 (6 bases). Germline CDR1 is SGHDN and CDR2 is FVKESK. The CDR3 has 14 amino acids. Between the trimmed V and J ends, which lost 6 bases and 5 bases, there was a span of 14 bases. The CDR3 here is CASRNTGNDQPQHF. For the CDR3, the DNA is TGTGCCAGCAGAAACACAGGGAATGATCAGCCCCAGCATTTT.

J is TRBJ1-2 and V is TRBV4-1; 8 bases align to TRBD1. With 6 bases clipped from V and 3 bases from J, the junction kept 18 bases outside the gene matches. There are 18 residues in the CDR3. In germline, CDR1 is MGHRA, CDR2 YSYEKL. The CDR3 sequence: CASSSTATGVIWDYGYTF. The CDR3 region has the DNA TGCGCCAGCAGTTCCACCGCGACAGGGGTAATTTGGGACTATGGCTACACCTTC.

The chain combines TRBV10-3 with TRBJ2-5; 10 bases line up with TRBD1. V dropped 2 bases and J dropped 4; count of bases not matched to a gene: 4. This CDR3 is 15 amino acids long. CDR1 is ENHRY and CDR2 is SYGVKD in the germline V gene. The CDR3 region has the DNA TGTGCCATCAGTGAGCCGACAGGGGGCGGAGAGACCCAGTACTTC. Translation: CAISEPTGGGETQYF.